This T cell receptor beta chain appears in the sequencing data of a study of OX40 agonist ivuxolimab in advanced cancers. About the research overall: Two cutaneous melanoma patients and one hepatocellular carcinoma patient, three in all, had partial responses.

Repertoires were generated with immunoSEQ multiplex PCR, while TCRdb's copy carries only in-frame clones and drops some. The table records tens of thousands of clones, roughly 84% of them present only once. Findings of the study overall: Clonal expansion from baseline to week 6 occurred in both CD4+ and CD8+ T cells. Mean expanded clone counts were higher in CD8+ than CD4+ T cells. No determination was made of the antigen specificity of the expanded peripheral T cells.

About this clone: The antigen is unknown.

The V gene lost 4 bases and the J gene lost 3 bases, with 16 bases spanning the gap. CDR3 length: 15 residues. The germline V gene has CDR1 SGHVS and CDR2 FQNEAQ. The sequences come from CD4+ or CD8+ T cells sorted from blood, collected in a trial of the OX40 agonist ivuxolimab. The sequence derives from an adult with an advanced solid tumor such as melanoma, head and neck, liver or kidney cancer. The genes are TRBV7-8 and TRBJ2-7, with a possible D match to TRBD1 (6 bases). CDR3 residues: CASSSRRGRGYEQYF. CDR3 nucleotides: TGTGCCAGCAGCTCCAGACGAGGCAGGGGCTACGAGCAGTACTTC. The whole variable domain, remainder taken from reference TRBV7-8 and TRBJ2-7, is GAGVSQSPRYKVAKRGQDVALRCDPISGHVSLFWYQQALGQGPEFLTYFQNEAQLDKSGLPSDRFFAERPEGSVSTLKIQRTQQEDSAVYLCASSSRRGRGYEQYFGPGTRLTVT.